These 5 T cell receptor beta chains were all obtained from the same sample, sequenced in a study of post-analysis software for immune sequencing data (dated by TCRdb to the mid-2010s). The paper's findings and limits, for the study overall: Significantly higher frequencies in patients than in controls were found for a handful of TRBV segments, including TRBV5-6, TRBV5-1 and TRBV20-1.

Their antigens remain unidentified. Library construction relied on PCR. These reads were obtained on an Illumina HiSeq 2500. To reduce PCR and sequencing biases, unique molecular identifiers were incorporated into the TCR beta cDNA libraries. The public reads were reprocessed in TCRdb via fastp at Q25 and MiXCR, keeping in-frame beta chains. Each CDR3 protein appears once, grouped with its most common genes and DNA. For this sample the table gives roughly 580,000 distinct CDR3 sequences, of which 40% to 50% were detected only once. The ten largest clones capture over 1.5% of the sample. Sequencing was performed on blood. The source is a girl aged 5-17 years with multiple sclerosis.

This clonotype appeared many times. The V gene is TRBV12-3 or TRBV12-4, the J gene TRBJ2-7, with D possibly being TRBD1 (5 bases). The CDR3 length is 14 residues. Trimming pared 1 base from V and 0 bases from J, leaving 7 bases between. The CDR3 loop is CASSLDRSSYEQYF. The DNA of the CDR3 is TGTGCCAGCAGTTTAGACAGGAGCTCCTACGAGCAGTACTTC.

This clonotype was recorded a few times. The chain recombines TRBV4-2 with TRBJ1-2, with D unclear. The germline V and J ends were trimmed by 4 bases and 2 bases, with 5 bases remaining between them. The CDR3 contains 12 residues. Germline loops: CDR1 LGHNA, CDR2 YNFKEQ. The DNA for the CDR3 is TGTGCCAGCAGCCTCCCAAACTATGGCTACACCTTC. It encodes CASSLPNYGYTF.

This chain uses TRBV10-3 with TRBJ1-5; TRBD1 is a possible D gene (5 bases). V lost 4 bases to trimming and J lost 7 bases, with 8 bases between them. This CDR3 contains 12 residues. Germline V gives CDR1 ENHRY, CDR2 SYGVKD. The CDR3: CAISAGGQPQHF. DNA of the CDR3: TGTGCCATCAGTGCTGGGGGGCAGCCCCAGCATTTT.

The chain carries TRBV15 and TRBJ2-3, with D perhaps matching TRBD1 or TRBD2 (5 bases each). Germline loops: CDR1 LNHNV, CDR2 YYDKDF (reference sequence). The V end was cut by 7 bases, the J end by 2 bases, with 13 bases between. The CDR3 runs 14 residues. CDR3 bases: TGTGCCACCAAGAGGGGCCGGCTCACAGATACGCAGTATTTT. Translated, it gives CATKRGRLTDTQYF. Full variable domain (rest looked up from reference TRBV15 and TRBJ2-3): DAMVIQNPRYQVTQFGKPVTLSCSQTLNHNVMYWYQQKSSQAPKLLFHYYDKDFNNEADTPDNFQSRRPNTSFCFLDIRSPGLGDTAMYLCATKRGRLTDTQYFGPGTRLTVL.

This clonotype was counted once. Relative to the germline gene, one junction end is altered; a read error may explain this. The chain employs TRBV29-1 and TRBJ2-3; tentatively, D is TRBD2 (5 bases). CDR3 length: 14 amino acids. Germline CDR1 SQVTM, CDR2 ANQGSEA. This CDR3 reads CSVVLPGVRDMQYF. For the CDR3, the DNA is TGCAGCGTTGTCCTACCTGGCGTGAGGGATATGCAGTATTTT.